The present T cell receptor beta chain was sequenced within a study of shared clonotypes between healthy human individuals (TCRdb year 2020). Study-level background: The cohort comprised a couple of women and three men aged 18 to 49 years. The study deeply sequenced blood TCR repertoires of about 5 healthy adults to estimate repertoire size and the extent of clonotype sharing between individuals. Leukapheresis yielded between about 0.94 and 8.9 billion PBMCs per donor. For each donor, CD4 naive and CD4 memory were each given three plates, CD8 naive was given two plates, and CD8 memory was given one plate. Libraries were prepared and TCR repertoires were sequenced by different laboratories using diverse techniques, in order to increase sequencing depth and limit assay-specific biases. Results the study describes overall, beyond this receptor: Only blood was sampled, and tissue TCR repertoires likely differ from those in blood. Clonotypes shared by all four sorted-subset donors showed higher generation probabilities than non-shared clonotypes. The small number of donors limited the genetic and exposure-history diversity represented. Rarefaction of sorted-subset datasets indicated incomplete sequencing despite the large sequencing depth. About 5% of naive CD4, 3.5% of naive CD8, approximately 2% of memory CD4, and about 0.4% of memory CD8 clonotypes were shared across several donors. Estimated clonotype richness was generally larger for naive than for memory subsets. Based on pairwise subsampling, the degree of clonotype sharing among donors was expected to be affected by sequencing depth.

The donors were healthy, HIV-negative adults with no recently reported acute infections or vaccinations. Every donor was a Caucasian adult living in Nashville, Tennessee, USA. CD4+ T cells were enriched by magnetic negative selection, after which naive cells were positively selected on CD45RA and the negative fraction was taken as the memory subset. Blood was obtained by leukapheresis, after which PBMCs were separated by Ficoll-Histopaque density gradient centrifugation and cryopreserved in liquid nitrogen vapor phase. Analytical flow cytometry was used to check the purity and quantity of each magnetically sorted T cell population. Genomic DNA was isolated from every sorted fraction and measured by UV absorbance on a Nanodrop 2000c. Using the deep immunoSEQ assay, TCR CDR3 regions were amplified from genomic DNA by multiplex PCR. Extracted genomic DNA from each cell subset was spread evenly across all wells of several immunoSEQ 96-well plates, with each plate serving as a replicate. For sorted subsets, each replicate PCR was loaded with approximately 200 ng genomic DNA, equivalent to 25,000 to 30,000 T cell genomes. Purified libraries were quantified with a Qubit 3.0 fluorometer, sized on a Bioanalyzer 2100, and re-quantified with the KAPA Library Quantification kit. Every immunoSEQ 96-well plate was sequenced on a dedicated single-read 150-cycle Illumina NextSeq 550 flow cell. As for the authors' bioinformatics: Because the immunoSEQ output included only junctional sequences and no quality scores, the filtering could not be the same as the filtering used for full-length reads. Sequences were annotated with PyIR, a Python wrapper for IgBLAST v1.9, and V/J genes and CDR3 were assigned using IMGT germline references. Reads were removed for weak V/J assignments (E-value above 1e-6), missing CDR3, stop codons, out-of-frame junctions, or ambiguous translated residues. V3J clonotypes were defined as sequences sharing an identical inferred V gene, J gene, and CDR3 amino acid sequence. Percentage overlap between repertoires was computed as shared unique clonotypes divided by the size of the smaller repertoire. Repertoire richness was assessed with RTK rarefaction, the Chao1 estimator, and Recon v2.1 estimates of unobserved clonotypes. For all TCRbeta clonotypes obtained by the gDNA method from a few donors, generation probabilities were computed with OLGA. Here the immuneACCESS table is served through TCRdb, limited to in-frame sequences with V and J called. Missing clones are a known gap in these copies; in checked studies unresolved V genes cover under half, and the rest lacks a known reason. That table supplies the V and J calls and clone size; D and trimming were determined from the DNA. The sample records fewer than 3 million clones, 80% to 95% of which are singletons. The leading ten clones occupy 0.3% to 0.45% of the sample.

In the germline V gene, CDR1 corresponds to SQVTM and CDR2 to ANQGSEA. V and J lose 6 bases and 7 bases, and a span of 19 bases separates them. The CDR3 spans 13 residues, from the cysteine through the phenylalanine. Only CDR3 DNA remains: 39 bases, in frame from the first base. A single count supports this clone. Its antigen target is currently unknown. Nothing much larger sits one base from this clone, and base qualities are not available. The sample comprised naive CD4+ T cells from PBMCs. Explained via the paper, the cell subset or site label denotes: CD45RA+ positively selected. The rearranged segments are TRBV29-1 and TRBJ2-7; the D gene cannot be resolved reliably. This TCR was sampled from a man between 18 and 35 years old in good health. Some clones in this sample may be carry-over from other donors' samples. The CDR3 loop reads CSVGDQVVGEQYF. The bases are TGCAGCGTCGGTGATCAAGTGGTGGGTGAGCAGTACTTC.